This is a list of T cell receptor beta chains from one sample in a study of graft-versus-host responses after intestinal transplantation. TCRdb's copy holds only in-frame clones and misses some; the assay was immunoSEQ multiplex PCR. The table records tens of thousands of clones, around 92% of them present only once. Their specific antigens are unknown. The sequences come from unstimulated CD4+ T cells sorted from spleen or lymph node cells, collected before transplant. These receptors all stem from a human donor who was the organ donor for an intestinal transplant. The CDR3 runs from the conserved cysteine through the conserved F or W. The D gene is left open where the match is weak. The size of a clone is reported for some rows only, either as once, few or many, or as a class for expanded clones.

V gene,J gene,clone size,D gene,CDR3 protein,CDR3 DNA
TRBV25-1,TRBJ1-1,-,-,CASSDRGSGNIAFF,TGTGCCAGCAGTGATCGAGGGTCCGGGAATATCGCTTTCTTT
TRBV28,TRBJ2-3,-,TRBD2,CASSFVAGGPRDTQYF,TGTGCCAGCAGTTTTGTAGCGGGAGGGCCGCGAGATACGCAGTATTTT
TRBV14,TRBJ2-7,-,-,CASSRGGYEQYF,TGTGCCAGCAGCCGCGGAGGCTACGAGCAGTACTTC
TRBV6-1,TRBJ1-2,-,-,CASSEDWAVSNYGYTF,TGTGCCAGCAGTGAAGATTGGGCAGTAAGCAACTATGGCTACACCTTC
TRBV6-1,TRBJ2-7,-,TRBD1,CASRTGQGSYEQYF,TGTGCCAGCAGGACGGGACAGGGTTCCTACGAGCAGTACTTC
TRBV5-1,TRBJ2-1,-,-,CASSLAGDEQFF,TGCGCCAGCAGCTTGGCAGGGGATGAGCAGTTCTTC
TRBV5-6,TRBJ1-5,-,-,CASSLGDRNQPQHF,TGTGCCAGCAGCTTGGGCGACAGGAATCAGCCCCAGCATTTT
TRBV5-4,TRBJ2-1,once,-,CASSISNEQFF,TGTGCCAGCAGCATTAGCAATGAGCAGTTCTTC
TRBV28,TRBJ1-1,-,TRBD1,CASSLFGTGNTEAFF,TGTGCCAGCAGTTTATTTGGGACAGGGAACACTGAAGCTTTCTTT
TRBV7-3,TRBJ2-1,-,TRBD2,CASSLITSGNNEQFF,TGTGCCAGCAGCTTAATTACTAGCGGTAACAATGAGCAGTTCTTC
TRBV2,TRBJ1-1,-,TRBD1,CASRWTGGGTEAFF,TGTGCCAGCAGGTGGACAGGGGGGGGCACTGAAGCTTTCTTT
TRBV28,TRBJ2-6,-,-,CASSSPGEGGSGANVLTF,TGTGCCAGCAGTTCCCCGGGTGAGGGAGGATCGGGGGCCAACGTCCTGACTTTC
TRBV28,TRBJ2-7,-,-,CASSLRERAYEQYF,TGTGCCAGCAGTTTACGGGAGAGGGCCTACGAGCAGTACTTC
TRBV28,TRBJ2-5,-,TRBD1,CASSSWTGASPLQETQYF,TGTGCCAGCAGTTCTTGGACAGGTGCTAGCCCCCTTCAAGAGACCCAGTACTTC
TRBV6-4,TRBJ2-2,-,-,CASSDSSGNTGELFF,TGTGCCAGCAGTGACTCTAGCGGGAACACCGGGGAGCTGTTTTTT
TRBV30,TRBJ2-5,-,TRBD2,CAWGGLAGTETQYF,TGTGCCTGGGGGGGACTAGCGGGAACCGAGACCCAGTACTTC
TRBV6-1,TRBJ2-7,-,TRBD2,CASSEEVGASGGYEQYF,TGTGCCAGCAGTGAAGAAGTCGGAGCTAGCGGGGGCTACGAGCAGTACTTC
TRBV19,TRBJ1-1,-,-,CASPLEEAFF,TGTGCCAGTCCCTTAGAGGAAGCTTTCTTT
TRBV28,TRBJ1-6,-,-,CASSFSATRNSPLHF,TGTGCCAGCAGTTTTAGCGCTACGCGAAATTCACCCCTCCACTTT
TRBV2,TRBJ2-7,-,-,CASSGGKGYEQYF,TGTGCCAGCAGTGGAGGGAAGGGCTACGAGCAGTACTTC
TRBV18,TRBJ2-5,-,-,CASSSQETQYF,TGTGCCAGCTCATCTCAAGAGACCCAGTACTTC
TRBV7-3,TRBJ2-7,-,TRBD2,CASEPSGSAYEQYF,TGTGCCAGCGAACCCAGCGGGAGTGCCTACGAGCAGTACTTC
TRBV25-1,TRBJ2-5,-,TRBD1,CASKQYADRESGETQYF,TGTGCCAGCAAACAGTATGCGGACAGGGAATCGGGAGAGACCCAGTACTTC
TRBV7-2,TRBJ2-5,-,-,CASSFFGTPGSQYF,TGTGCCAGCAGCTTTTTTGGGACTCCCGGGTCCCAGTACTTC
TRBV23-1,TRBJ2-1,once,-,CASSRDSHNEQFF,TGCGCCAGCAGCCGGGACTCACACAATGAGCAGTTCTTC
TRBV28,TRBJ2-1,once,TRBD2,CASSSPGTSPYNEQFF,TGTGCCAGCAGCTCCCCCGGGACTAGCCCCTACAATGAGCAGTTCTTC
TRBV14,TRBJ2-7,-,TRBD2,CASSPRIREGHYEQYF,TGTGCCAGCAGCCCGCGTATCCGGGAGGGACACTACGAGCAGTACTTC
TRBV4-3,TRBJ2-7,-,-,CASSQDAGVLRPYEQYF,TGCGCCAGCAGCCAAGACGCTGGAGTCCTTCGCCCCTACGAGCAGTACTTC
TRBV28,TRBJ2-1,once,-,CASSAYYNEQFF,TGTGCCAGCAGTGCCTACTACAATGAGCAGTTCTTC
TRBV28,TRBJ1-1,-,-,CASSLGGDTEAFF,TGTGCCAGCAGTTTGGGGGGGGACACTGAAGCTTTCTTT
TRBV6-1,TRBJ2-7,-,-,CASRASSLYEQYF,TGTGCCAGCAGGGCTAGCTCCTTATACGAGCAGTACTTC
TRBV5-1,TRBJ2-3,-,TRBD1,CASSLGTGHHPSTDTQYF,TGCGCCAGCAGCCTAGGGACAGGACACCATCCTAGCACAGATACGCAGTATTTT
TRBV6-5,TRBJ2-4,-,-,CASSGSRRASDIQYF,TGTGCCAGCAGCGGCAGCCGGAGGGCCTCGGACATTCAGTACTTC
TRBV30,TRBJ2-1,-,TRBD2,CAWEGLAGSGEQFF,TGTGCCTGGGAGGGACTAGCGGGATCCGGTGAGCAGTTCTTC
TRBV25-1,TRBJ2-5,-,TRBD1,CASSPSKGQVYQETQYF,TGTGCCAGCAGTCCTTCAAAGGGACAGGTATATCAAGAGACCCAGTACTTC
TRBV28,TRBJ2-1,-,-,CASSLLGGEAYEQFF,TGTGCCAGCAGTTTATTGGGGGGAGAGGCGTATGAGCAGTTCTTC
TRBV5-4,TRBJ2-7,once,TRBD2,CASSLEGTSAYEQYF,TGTGCCAGCAGCTTGGAGGGGACTAGCGCCTACGAGCAGTACTTC
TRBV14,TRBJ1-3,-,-,CASSQDFAGNTIYF,TGTGCCAGCAGCCAAGATTTTGCGGGAAACACCATATATTTT
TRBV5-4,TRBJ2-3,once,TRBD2,CASTLTSGMVTDTQYF,TGTGCCAGCACCCTGACTAGCGGGATGGTCACAGATACGCAGTATTTT
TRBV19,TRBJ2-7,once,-,CASSIQAQGYPYEQYF,TGTGCCAGTAGTATCCAGGCCCAGGGCTATCCCTACGAGCAGTACTTC
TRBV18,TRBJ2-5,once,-,CASSRDTSETQYF,TGTGCCAGCTCACGGGACACGTCGGAGACCCAGTACTTC
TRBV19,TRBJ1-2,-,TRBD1,CASSVGQARFYGYTF,TGTGCCAGTAGTGTGGGACAGGCGAGGTTCTATGGCTACACCTTC
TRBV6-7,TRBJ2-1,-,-,CASSYSTKSSYNEQFF,TGTGCCAGCAGTTACTCGACAAAGAGCTCCTACAATGAGCAGTTCTTC
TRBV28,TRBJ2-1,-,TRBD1,CASGTGSSYNEQFF,TGTGCCAGCGGGACAGGGAGCTCCTACAATGAGCAGTTCTTC
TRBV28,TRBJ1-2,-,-,CASSLGDRLGYGYTF,TGTGCCAGCAGTTTGGGAGACAGGCTCGGCTATGGCTACACCTTC
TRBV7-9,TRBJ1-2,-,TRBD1,CASSLGTGGPNYGYTF,TGTGCCAGCAGCTTAGGGACAGGGGGTCCTAACTATGGCTACACCTTC
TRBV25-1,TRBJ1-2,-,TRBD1,CASAGDRGDYGYTF,TGTGCCAGTGCTGGGGACAGGGGTGACTATGGCTACACCTTC
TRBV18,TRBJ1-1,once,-,CASSQRQRMNTEAFF,TGTGCCAGCTCACAGAGACAGCGCATGAACACTGAAGCTTTCTTT
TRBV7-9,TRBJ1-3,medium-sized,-,CASSFASDSRSGNTIYF,TGTGCCAGCAGCTTCGCGAGCGACAGCCGCTCTGGAAACACCATATATTTT
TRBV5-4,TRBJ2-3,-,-,CASSLGAGFTDTQYF,TGTGCCAGCAGCCTGGGGGCGGGATTCACAGATACGCAGTATTTT
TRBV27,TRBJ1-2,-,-,CASSLNGGLSYGYTF,TGTGCCAGCAGTTTGAACGGGGGACTTAGCTATGGCTACACCTTC
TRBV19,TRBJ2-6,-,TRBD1,CASSTDRVSRSGANVLTF,TGTGCCAGTAGTACCGACAGGGTTTCCCGCTCTGGGGCCAACGTCCTGACTTTC
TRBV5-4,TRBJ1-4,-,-,CASSLFQTNEKLFF,TGTGCCAGCAGCTTGTTCCAGACTAATGAAAAACTGTTTTTT
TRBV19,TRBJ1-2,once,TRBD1,CAIRPGTGGSGYTF,TGTGCCATCCGACCCGGGACAGGGGGCTCTGGCTACACCTTC